These 27 T cell receptor beta chains were all obtained from the same sample, sequenced in a study of identical twins. Each CDR3 protein is one row after TCRdb ran MiXCR on the 5' RACE reads. This sample yields 700,000 to 950,000 distinct CDR3 sequences, of which roughly an eighth are seen a single time; about 1.5% belongs to the top ten. These data also featured in a second study, about yellow fever vaccine responses in identical twins.

The sequencing sample was made of PBMCs. The source is a woman aged 18-30 years in good health.

This clonotype was observed a few times. J is TRBJ2-5 and V is TRBV18; tentative D call: TRBD2 (6 bases). From germline, CDR1 is KGHSH and CDR2 LQKENI. The CDR3 length is 15 residues. Trimming removed 5 bases from V and 5 bases from J, with 18 bases in between. CDR3 in DNA: TGTGCCAGCTCAACCGGGACTCGGATACGGGAGACCCAGTACTTC. It translates to CASSTGTRIRETQYF.

This clonotype was detected ten times or more. The V gene is TRBV7-3, the J gene TRBJ2-2; D may match TRBD1 or TRBD2 (7 bases each). V shed 5 bases and J shed 0 bases, with 13 bases lying between them. From germline, CDR1 is SGHTA and CDR2 FQGTGA. There are 16 residues in the CDR3. CDR3 loop: CASSGSGTANTGELFF. The CDR3 bases are TGTGCCAGCAGCGGGAGCGGGACAGCGAACACCGGGGAGCTGTTTTTT.

The gene calls are TRBV27 and TRBJ1-1; TRBD1 might be the D (5 bases). V was trimmed by 5 bases and J by 0 bases, leaving 13 bases between them. CDR1 and CDR2 (germline): MNHEY, SMNVEV (reference sequence). The CDR3 extends over 15 amino acids. The CDR3, as DNA: TGTGCCAGCAGTCCTCTTGGAGGGGTGAACACTGAAGCTTTCTTT. Its protein product is CASSPLGGVNTEAFF.

The chain couples TRBV12-3 or TRBV12-4 to TRBJ2-1, with D possibly being TRBD2 (5 bases). The germline V and J ends were trimmed by 1 base and 5 bases, with 12 bases remaining between them. The CDR3 has 15 amino acids. The DNA for the CDR3 is TGTGCCAGCAGTTTAGGGCTAGCCCTGAACAATGAGCAGTTCTTC. Its protein product is CASSLGLALNNEQFF.

The genes are TRBV24-1 and TRBJ2-1; D is perhaps TRBD2 (7 bases). V was pared by 7 bases and J by 4 bases, with 19 bases between. The CDR3 extends over 16 amino acids. Germline loops: CDR1 KGHDR, CDR2 SFDVKD. The DNA of the CDR3 is TGTGCCACCAGCCCAGGGGCGGGACTATCTTACAATGAGCAGTTCTTC. This codes for CATSPGAGLSYNEQFF.

The chain couples TRBV7-2 to TRBJ1-6; tentatively, D is TRBD1 (6 bases). CDR3 length: 16 amino acids. Germline CDR1 and CDR2: SGHTA and FQGNSA. Trimming took 4 bases from V and 3 from J, leaving 13 bases between them. CDR3 nucleotide sequence: TGTGCCAGCAGCTCCCCGGGGGGCCTCTATAATTCACCCCTCCACTTT. Its protein is CASSSPGGLYNSPLHF.

This clonotype has ten or more counts. The J gene is TRBJ2-2, the V gene TRBV7-7; TRBD2 matches 7 bases. Germline CDR1 SSHAT, CDR2 FNYEAQ (reference sequence). V gave up 5 bases and J gave up 3 bases; unmatched junction bases: 6. The CDR3 runs 15 residues. CDR3 in DNA: TGTGCCAGCAGCCCCTTCGCGGGAGACACCGGGGAGCTGTTTTTT. Translating gives CASSPFAGDTGELFF.

This sequence joins TRBV4-1 and TRBJ2-7; possibly TRBD1 for D (6 bases). Trimming removed 0 bases at V and 2 bases at J, with 14 bases between. This CDR3 comprises 16 residues. The germline V gene encodes CDR1 MGHRA and CDR2 YSYEKL. The CDR3 spells CASSQDYRAGTYEQYF. In nucleotides, the CDR3 is TGCGCCAGCAGCCAAGATTACAGGGCAGGCACCTACGAGCAGTACTTC.

This clonotype was seen ten or more times. V usage is TRBV2 and J usage is TRBJ2-7, with TRBD2 identical over 10 bases. Germline CDR1 reads SNHLY; CDR2 reads FYNNEI. V shed 3 bases, J shed 4 bases, and the junction held 15 bases outside the gene matches. This CDR3 region has 18 residues. The CDR3 is CASSERASGRKEGYEQYF. In DNA form, the CDR3 reads TGTGCCAGCAGTGAGAGGGCTAGCGGGAGAAAAGAAGGGTACGAGCAGTACTTC.

The sample holds a few counts of this clonotype. The chain is built from TRBV4-2 and TRBJ2-3, with 8 bases fitting TRBD2. V shed 1 base, J shed 4 bases, and the junction held 10 bases outside the gene matches. Germline assignment: CDR1 LGHNA and CDR2 YNFKEQ. CDR3 length: 17 residues. CDR3 protein: CASSQGSGREGSDTQYF. CDR3 coding DNA: TGTGCCAGCAGCCAAGGGTCAGGACGGGAGGGGTCAGATACGCAGTATTTT.

This clonotype was recorded only once. This chain links TRBV12-3 or TRBV12-4 with TRBJ2-1; 7 bases are shared with TRBD2. V trimming: 2 bases; J trimming: 4 bases; junction bases outside the gene matches: 8. This CDR3 is 16 amino acids long. The CDR3 DNA sequence: TGTGCCAGCAGTTTACGAATGGGAGGGCGGTACAATGAGCAGTTCTTC. Protein sequence: CASSLRMGGRYNEQFF.

The chain has TRBV19 and TRBJ2-3, with D possibly being TRBD1 (5 bases). Trimming removed 3 bases at V and 6 bases at J, with 10 bases between. This CDR3 has 13 residues. Germline V gene data show CDR1 as LNHDA and CDR2 as SQIVND (reference sequence). The CDR3 reads CASSIGAKDTQYF. DNA for the CDR3: TGTGCCAGTAGTATTGGGGCAAAGGATACGCAGTATTTT.

This chain links TRBV28 with TRBJ1-1, with D unresolved. Between the trimmed V and J ends, which lost 5 bases and 0 bases, there was a span of 10 bases. CDR1 is MDHEN and CDR2 is SYDVKM in the germline V gene. The CDR3 runs to 14 residues. The CDR3 coding sequence is TGTGCCAGCAGTCACAGACAAATGAACACTGAAGCTTTCTTT. Translated: CASSHRQMNTEAFF.

This clonotype was seen at least ten times. This chain connects TRBV12-3 or TRBV12-4 to TRBJ2-1; TRBD1 matches 7 bases. V dropped 7 bases and J dropped 4; count of bases not matched to a gene: 10. This CDR3 spans 15 amino acids. The CDR3: CASTKTGSLYNEQFF. The DNA for the CDR3 is TGTGCCAGCACCAAGACAGGGTCGTTATACAATGAGCAGTTCTTC.

Only a few counts were recorded for this clonotype. The chain links TRBV29-1 to TRBJ2-2; a weak D match, TRBD1 (6 bases). Germline V lookup: CDR1 SQVTM, CDR2 ANQGSEA. This CDR3 spans 15 amino acids. V was trimmed by 4 bases and J by 0 bases, leaving 12 bases between them. CDR3 sequence reads: CSVGTGTTNTGELFF. CDR3 coding DNA: TGCAGCGTTGGAACCGGGACAACGAACACCGGGGAGCTGTTTTTT.

The J gene is TRBJ2-7, the V gene TRBV10-3, with 7 bases identical to TRBD1. The CDR3 extends over 14 amino acids. Germline-derived CDR1 and CDR2 are ENHRY and SYGVKD. Trimming at V came to 3 bases and at J to 3 bases, leaving 5 bases not matched to a gene. The chain's CDR3 is CAISESGTDYEQYF. In DNA form, the CDR3 reads TGTGCCATCAGTGAATCCGGGACAGACTACGAGCAGTACTTC.

This clonotype was observed many times. This rearrangement joins TRBV12-3 or TRBV12-4 to TRBJ2-3; D is undetermined. This CDR3 comprises 13 residues. Trimming left V 4 bases short and J 6 bases short, with 11 bases between. In nucleotides, the CDR3 is TGTGCCAGCAGTTCCCCCAGCTGGGATACGCAGTATTTT. It codes for CASSSPSWDTQYF.

The V and J genes are TRBV2 and TRBJ2-1, with D unclear. V lost 7 bases and J lost 9, with 13 bases in between. The CDR3 contains 12 residues. Looked up from germline, CDR1 is SNHLY and CDR2 is FYNNEI. In DNA form, the CDR3 reads TGTGCCAGCAAAGCGTCAGCCTCTGAGCAGTTCTTC. Protein product: CASKASASEQFF. The full variable domain, rest sourced from reference TRBV2 and TRBJ2-1, is EPEVTQTPSHQVTQMGQEVILRCVPISNHLYFYWYRQILGQKVEFLVSFYNNEISEKSEIFDDQFSVERPDGSNFTLKIRSTKLEDSAMYFCASKASASEQFFGPGTRLTVL.

This chain connects TRBV11-3 to TRBJ2-7; no definite D call. The V and J ends lost 6 bases and 7 bases respectively, with 10 bases between them. CDR3 length: 11 residues. Germline V gene sequence: CDR1 SGHNT, CDR2 YENEEA. CDR3: CASSSGVEQYF. CDR3 nucleotide sequence: TGTGCCAGCAGTTCTGGGGTGGAGCAGTACTTC. Combining the CDR3 with reference TRBV11-3 and TRBJ2-7 gives the whole variable domain EAGVVQSPRYKIIEKKQPVAFWCNPISGHNTLYWYLQNLGQGPELLIRYENEEAVDDSQLPKDRFSAERLKGVDSTLKIQPAELGDSAVYLCASSSGVEQYFGPGTRLTVT.

This clonotype showed up just once. The chain combines TRBV20-1 with TRBJ2-1; the D gene is possibly TRBD2 (6 bases). Between the trimmed V and J ends, which lost 3 bases and 6 bases, there was a span of 15 bases. Germline V gene sequence: CDR1 DFQATT, CDR2 SNEGSKA (reference sequence). This CDR3 region has 14 residues. CDR3 protein: CSAREGSAGNEQFF. CDR3 in DNA: TGCAGTGCTAGGGAGGGCTCAGCGGGCAATGAGCAGTTCTTC.

This clonotype was detected many times. This chain joins TRBV4-1 and TRBJ1-2, with D possibly TRBD1 on 5 matching bases. Deletions cut 6 bases from V and 2 bases from J, with 10 bases between. This CDR3 contains 13 residues. Germline CDR1 reads MGHRA; CDR2 reads YSYEKL. The CDR3: CASRDNANYGYTF. CDR3 bases: TGCGCCAGCAGGGACAATGCCAACTATGGCTACACCTTC.

A few counts support this clonotype. The V call is TRBV12-3 or TRBV12-4, the J call TRBJ1-3, with no clear D. Trimming removed 2 bases from V and 2 bases from J, with 4 bases in between. This CDR3 comprises 13 residues. Here the CDR3 DNA reads TGTGCCAGCAGTTTAAGTACTGGAAACACCATATATTTT. This encodes CASSLSTGNTIYF.

This clonotype was observed many times. J is TRBJ2-1 and V is TRBV12-3 or TRBV12-4, with TRBD1 matching over 7 bases. The CDR3 runs to 14 residues. J lost 4 bases, V lost 1 base, and 1 base had no gene match. The CDR3 nucleotides read TGTGCCAGCAGTTTAGGGACAGGATACAATGAGCAGTTCTTC. This codes for CASSLGTGYNEQFF.

In its sample, this clonotype was seen many times. The chain joins TRBV5-6 to TRBJ2-3, with TRBD2 identical over 7 bases. The V gene end was trimmed by 4 bases and the J gene end by 3 bases; junction bases not matched to a gene: 11. The germline gives CDR1 SGHDT, CDR2 YYEEEE. The CDR3 runs to 16 residues. The CDR3 nucleotides read TGTGCCAGCAGCCTACGGACTAGTGAGCTGACAGATACGCAGTATTTT. Residues: CASSLRTSELTDTQYF. Together with reference TRBV5-6 and TRBJ2-3, the CDR3 gives the full variable domain: DAGVTQSPTHLIKTRGQQVTLRCSPKSGHDTVSWYQQALGQGPQFIFQYYEEEERQRGNFPDRFSGHQFPNYSSELNVNALLLGDSALYLCASSLRTSELTDTQYFGPGTRLTVL.

This clonotype was detected many times. The rearrangement joins TRBV18 to TRBJ1-1, with D possibly TRBD1 on 5 matching bases. The V gene lost 7 bases and the J gene lost 1 base, with 16 bases spanning the gap. CDR1 KGHSH and CDR2 LQKENI come from the germline V gene. The CDR3 has 15 amino acids. The CDR3 protein is CASFDIVGGNTEAFF. The CDR3 DNA is TGTGCCAGCTTTGACATCGTCGGGGGGAACACTGAAGCTTTCTTT.

The V gene is TRBV10-3, the J gene TRBJ2-2; 9 bases are a match to TRBD1. CDR1 is ENHRY, CDR2 SYGVKD, per germline. Losses at the gene ends were 6 bases for V and 7 bases for J; bases not matched to a gene: 15. The CDR3 runs to 17 residues. CDR3 in amino acids: CAISRLPGQGFGGELFF. CDR3 DNA sequence: TGTGCCATCAGCAGGCTACCGGGACAGGGTTTCGGCGGGGAGCTGTTTTTT.

The chain recombines TRBV20-1 with TRBJ2-2, with D perhaps TRBD2 (6 bases). This CDR3 contains 15 residues. Trimming stripped 0 bases from V and 1 base from J, with 9 bases between. Germline V gene lookup returns CDR1 DFQATT and CDR2 SNEGSKA (reference sequence). CDR3 DNA sequence: TGCAGTGCTAGAGATGGGCGGGGGAACACCGGGGAGCTGTTTTTT. Translation gives CSARDGRGNTGELFF.